One sample yielded the 23 T cell receptor beta chains listed below, sequenced in a study of identical twins. MiXCR was run by TCRdb on the 5' RACE reads, yielding one entry per CDR3 protein. The data show 400,000 to 650,000 distinct CDR3 sequences, approximately 22% seen once. These data are also associated with another study on T cells expressing NK-cell markers.

The sample consisted of CD4+ T cells sorted from blood. These receptors were taken from a woman younger than 35 in good health.

CDR3 DNA sequence: TGCAGTGCTAGATCCTCAACTAGCGTAACCCACAATGAGCAGTTCTTC. Translating gives CSARSSTSVTHNEQFF. The J gene is TRBJ2-1, the V gene TRBV20-1, with TRBD2 matching over 7 bases. The ends lost 2 bases at V and 5 bases at J; junction bases unmatched: 12. Germline CDR1 DFQATT, CDR2 SNEGSKA (reference sequence). The CDR3 is 16 amino acids.

The rearrangement uses TRBV29-1 and TRBJ1-2, with D tentatively TRBD1 (6 bases). The CDR3 sequence is 13 residues long. Trimming pared 4 bases from V and 4 bases from J, leaving 13 bases between. Germline loops: CDR1 SQVTM, CDR2 ANQGSEA. The CDR3 loop reads CSVGEGHSYGYTF. The DNA of the CDR3 is TGCAGCGTTGGAGAGGGACACAGCTATGGCTACACCTTC.

The V and J genes are TRBV20-1 and TRBJ2-3, with D possibly matching TRBD2 (5 bases). The length of the CDR3 is 16 residues. Germline CDR1 DFQATT, CDR2 SNEGSKA (reference sequence). The V and J ends lost 4 bases and 4 bases respectively, with 21 bases between them. CDR3 loop: CSANMSPGGYADTQYF. CDR3 in DNA: TGCAGTGCTAATATGAGTCCCGGCGGGTACGCAGATACGCAGTATTTT.

V usage is TRBV12-3 or TRBV12-4 and J usage is TRBJ1-2, with no clear D. The CDR3 contains 13 residues. V dropped 10 bases and J dropped 1 base, with 13 bases sitting between them. As DNA, the CDR3 is TGTGCCATCCCCGAGCGGGGTAACTATGGCTACACCTTC. It codes for CAIPERGNYGYTF.

There are a few counts of this clonotype. The chain carries TRBV5-1 and TRBJ1-2, with 8 bases that match TRBD1. V dropped 1 base and J dropped 8; count of bases not matched to a gene: 10. Germline V gene lookup returns CDR1 SGHRS and CDR2 YFSETQ. The length of the CDR3 is 15 residues. The CDR3 loop is CASSLLPQGALGYTF. The CDR3 DNA is TGCGCCAGCAGCTTGTTGCCGCAGGGGGCGCTGGGCTACACCTTC.

In regard to this clonotype: Since no conserved phenylalanine or tryptophan closes the CDR3, a read error is the likely cause. The DNA is left out, because the CDR3 cannot be placed on it with certainty; the CDR3 is given as TCRdb lists it. The gene calls are TRBV6-2 or TRBV6-3 and TRBJ2-1; TRBD2, the D gene given by the table, was not confirmed from the DNA. The germline V gene encodes CDR1 MNHEY and CDR2 SVGEGT. The CDR3 adds up to 14 amino acids, both ends counted. The CDR3 reads CASTNIRDYPPLFL.

This clonotype was seen a handful of times. The J gene is TRBJ2-5, the V gene TRBV7-8; no reliable D call. V shed 7 bases and J shed 2 bases, with 11 bases lying between them. CDR1 and CDR2 from the germline V gene are SGHVS and FQNEAQ. The CDR3 spans 13 residues. DNA of the CDR3: TGTGCCAGCACCTTGAGGATTCAAGAGACCCAGTACTTC. Its protein product is CASTLRIQETQYF.

The rearrangement links TRBV20-1 to TRBJ2-3, with D hard to call. Trimming stripped 2 bases from V and 0 bases from J, with 9 bases between. Germline CDR1 DFQATT, CDR2 SNEGSKA (reference sequence). This CDR3 is 14 amino acids long. This CDR3 reads CSARPATSTDTQYF. In nucleotides, the CDR3 is TGCAGTGCTAGACCAGCGACTAGCACAGATACGCAGTATTTT.

The sample holds a few counts of this clonotype. The chain links TRBV7-2 to TRBJ2-7; 11 bases are a match to TRBD2. The junction had 7 bases not matched to a gene; V was cut back by 5 bases and J by 4 bases. Per the germline V gene, CDR1 is SGHTA and CDR2 is FQGNSA. This CDR3 has 15 residues. CDR3 sequence: CASSTAGTSGYEQYF. CDR3 nucleotide sequence: TGTGCCAGCAGCACGGCCGGGACTAGCGGATACGAGCAGTACTTC.

The CDR3 sequence: CASSVVGTTGNEQFF. In nucleotides, the CDR3 is TGTGCCAGCAGCGTAGTAGGGACCACCGGCAATGAGCAGTTCTTC. The V and J genes are TRBV9 and TRBJ2-1; tentatively, D is TRBD1 or TRBD2 (5 bases each). V was pared by 0 bases and J by 6 bases, with 13 bases between. This CDR3 has 15 amino acids. CDR1 is SGDLS, CDR2 YYNGEE, per germline.

In its sample, this clonotype was seen a few times. V gene TRBV5-6 combines with J gene TRBJ1-6; D not resolved. Trimming removed 4 bases at V and 3 bases at J, with 11 bases between. Per germline, CDR1 SGHDT and CDR2 YYEEEE. The CDR3 is 15 residues long. CDR3 amino acids: CASSVTSYYNSPLHF. Here the CDR3 DNA reads TGTGCCAGCAGCGTGACCAGTTACTATAATTCACCCCTCCACTTT.

This clonotype was found a few times. The chain employs TRBV18 and TRBJ1-5; 9 bases match TRBD1. J gave up 0 bases and V 5 bases, and 8 bases lay outside the gene matches. This CDR3 spans 17 amino acids. CDR1 and CDR2 from the germline V gene are KGHSH and LQKENI. The CDR3 spells CASSLQGAGVSNQPQHF. In DNA form, the CDR3 reads TGTGCCAGCTCATTACAGGGGGCTGGGGTTAGCAATCAGCCCCAGCATTTT.

The V call is TRBV12-3 or TRBV12-4, the J call TRBJ2-3; unclear D gene. The CDR3 spans 16 residues. V dropped 7 bases and J dropped 7 bases, with 24 bases sitting between them. The CDR3 region is CASTPPEELQGNTQYF. DNA of the CDR3: TGTGCCAGCACCCCTCCAGAGGAACTACAAGGGAATACGCAGTATTTT.

The chain combines TRBV11-2 with TRBJ2-7, with 10 nucleotides matching TRBD1. The V segment lost 5 bases and the J segment 7 bases; nucleotides outside the gene matches: 14. Germline lookup yields CDR1 SGHAT and CDR2 FQNNGV. The CDR3 runs to 16 residues. Here the CDR3 DNA reads TGTGCCAGCAGCCCCTTGGCCGGGACAGGGGTCGAGGAGCAGTACTTC. Amino acids: CASSPLAGTGVEEQYF.

The CDR3 is CSAVTSGGNNEQFF. The CDR3 region has the DNA TGCAGTGCTGTAACTAGCGGGGGGAACAATGAGCAGTTCTTC. The chain couples TRBV20-1 to TRBJ2-1; 12 bases line up with TRBD2. Germline V gene lookup returns CDR1 DFQATT and CDR2 SNEGSKA (reference sequence). The CDR3 sequence is 14 residues long. The V segment lost 5 bases and the J segment 5 bases; nucleotides outside the gene matches: 4.

This clonotype was counted a few times. The V gene is TRBV29-1, the J gene TRBJ2-7; 8 bases agree with TRBD1. Germline-derived CDR1 and CDR2 are SQVTM and ANQGSEA. The CDR3 extends over 14 amino acids. The ends lost 7 bases at V and 3 bases at J; junction bases unmatched: 11. In DNA form, the CDR3 reads TGCAGCGCGACAGGGGCCCTACTCCGCTACGAGCAGTACTTC. Protein product: CSATGALLRYEQYF.

The chain uses TRBV6-5 and TRBJ1-2, with 7 bases aligning to TRBD1. V shed 2 bases and J 8 bases; nucleotides not matched to a gene: 5. CDR1 MNHEY and CDR2 SVGAGI come from the germline V gene. The CDR3 contains 13 residues. CDR3 nucleotides: TGTGCCAGCAGTTACGGACAGGTTGGGGGCTACACCTTC. Translating it yields CASSYGQVGGYTF.

The chain uses TRBV27 and TRBJ2-5; 9 bases are shared with TRBD1. Germline V gene lookup returns CDR1 MNHEY and CDR2 SMNVEV (reference sequence). V was clipped by 5 bases and J by 5 bases; unmatched bases: 3. The CDR3 spans 13 residues. The CDR3 nucleotides are TGTGCCAGCAGTAGCGGGACAGGGGAGACCCAGTACTTC. Protein sequence: CASSSGTGETQYF.

The V gene is TRBV12-3 or TRBV12-4, the J gene TRBJ2-1; a weak D match, TRBD2 (5 bases). The germline V and J ends were trimmed by 9 bases and 7 bases, with 19 bases remaining between them. This CDR3 has 14 residues. This CDR3 reads CASERRRAGNEQFF. The DNA of the CDR3 is TGTGCCAGTGAGCGGCGTCGGGCTGGGAATGAGCAGTTCTTC.

The chain has TRBV30 and TRBJ2-7; tentatively, D is TRBD2 (6 bases). Trimming removed 4 bases from V and 2 bases from J, with 21 bases in between. Germline V lookup: CDR1 GTSNPN, CDR2 SVGIG (reference sequence). The CDR3 extends over 16 amino acids. The CDR3 here is CAWTTGLTRAAYEQYF. CDR3 nucleotides: TGTGCCTGGACCACGGGACTTACGCGAGCAGCCTACGAGCAGTACTTC.

V gene TRBV6-2 or TRBV6-3 combines with J gene TRBJ1-2; unclear D gene. Germline-derived CDR1 and CDR2 are MNHEY and SVGEGT. Trimming shortened V by 5 bases and J by 5 bases, and 12 bases separated the two germline ends. There are 13 residues in the CDR3. This CDR3 is CASSRSEEYGYTF. The DNA of the CDR3 is TGTGCCAGCAGTCGGTCTGAGGAATATGGCTACACCTTC.

The gene calls are TRBV19 and TRBJ1-5, with unresolved D. Germline V gene sequence: CDR1 LNHDA, CDR2 SQIVND (reference sequence). The CDR3 spans 14 residues. V lost 5 bases and J 0 bases, leaving 8 bases between the germline ends. CDR3: CASSSYRSNQPQHF. In DNA, the CDR3 is TGTGCCAGTAGTTCATACCGTAGCAATCAGCCCCAGCATTTT.

V gene TRBV15 combines with J gene TRBJ2-3, with D perhaps matching TRBD2 (5 bases). The CDR3 is made up of 13 amino acids. Per the germline V gene, CDR1 is LNHNV and CDR2 is YYDKDF (reference sequence). Trimming took 6 bases from V and 1 from J, leaving 8 bases between them. The CDR3 here is CATRSSGTDTQYF. The CDR3 DNA sequence: TGTGCCACCAGAAGTAGCGGCACAGATACGCAGTATTTT.